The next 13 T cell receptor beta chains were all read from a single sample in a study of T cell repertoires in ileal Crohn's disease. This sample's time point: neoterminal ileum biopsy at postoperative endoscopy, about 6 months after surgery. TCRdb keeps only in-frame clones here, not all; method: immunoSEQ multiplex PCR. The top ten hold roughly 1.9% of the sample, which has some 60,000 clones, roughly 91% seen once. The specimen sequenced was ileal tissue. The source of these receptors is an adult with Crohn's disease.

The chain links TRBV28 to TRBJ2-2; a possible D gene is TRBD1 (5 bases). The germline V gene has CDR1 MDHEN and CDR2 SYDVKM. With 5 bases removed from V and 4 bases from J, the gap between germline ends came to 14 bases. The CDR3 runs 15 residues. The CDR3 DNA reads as TGTGCCAGCAGTCCCCCGACAGTCTCCACCGGGGAGCTGTTTTTT. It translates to CASSPPTVSTGELFF.

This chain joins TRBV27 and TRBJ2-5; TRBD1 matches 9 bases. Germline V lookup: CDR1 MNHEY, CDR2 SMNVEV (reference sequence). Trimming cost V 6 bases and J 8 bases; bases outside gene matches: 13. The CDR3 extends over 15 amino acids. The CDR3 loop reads CASRSGTGWSSTQYF. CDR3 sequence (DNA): TGTGCCAGCAGAAGCGGGACAGGGTGGTCCAGTACCCAGTACTTC.

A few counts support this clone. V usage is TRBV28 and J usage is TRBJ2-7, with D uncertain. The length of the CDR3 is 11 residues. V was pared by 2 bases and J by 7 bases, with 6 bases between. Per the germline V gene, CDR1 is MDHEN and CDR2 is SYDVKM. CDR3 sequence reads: CASSLQDEQYF. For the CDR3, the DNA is TGTGCCAGCAGTTTACAGGATGAGCAGTACTTC.

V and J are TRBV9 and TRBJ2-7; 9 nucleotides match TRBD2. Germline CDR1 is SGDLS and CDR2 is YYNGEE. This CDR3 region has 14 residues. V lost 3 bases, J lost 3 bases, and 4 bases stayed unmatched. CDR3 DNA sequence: TGTGCCAGCAGCGGGGGACTAGCAGACTACGAGCAGTACTTC. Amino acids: CASSGGLADYEQYF.

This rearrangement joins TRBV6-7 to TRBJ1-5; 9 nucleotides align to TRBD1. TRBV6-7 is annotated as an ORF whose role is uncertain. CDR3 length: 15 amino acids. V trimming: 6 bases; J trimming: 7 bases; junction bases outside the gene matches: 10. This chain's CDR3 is CASRGTGSSSQPQHF. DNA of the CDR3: TGTGCCAGCAGGGGGACAGGGTCAAGTTCCCAGCCCCAGCATTTT.

The CDR3 coding sequence is TGCGCCAGCAGTGAGTCGCGACAGGGGGCCGAAAAACTGTTTTTT. Translated: CASSESRQGAEKLFF. This sequence joins TRBV10-2 and TRBJ1-4, with 10 bases identical to TRBD1. The CDR3 totals 15 residues. J gave up 8 bases and V 0 bases, and 3 bases lay outside the gene matches. Germline V gene data show CDR1 as WSHSY and CDR2 as SAAADI.

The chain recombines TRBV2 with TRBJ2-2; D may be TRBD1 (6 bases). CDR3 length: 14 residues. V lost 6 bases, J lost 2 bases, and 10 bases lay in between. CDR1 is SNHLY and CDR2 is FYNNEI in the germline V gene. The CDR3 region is CASSEGTNTGELFF. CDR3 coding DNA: TGTGCCAGCAGCGAGGGGACAAACACCGGGGAGCTGTTTTTT. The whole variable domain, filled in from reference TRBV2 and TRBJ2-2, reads EPEVTQTPSHQVTQMGQEVILRCVPISNHLYFYWYRQILGQKVEFLVSFYNNEISEKSEIFDDQFSVERPDGSNFTLKIRSTKLEDSAMYFCASSEGTNTGELFFGEGSRLTVL.

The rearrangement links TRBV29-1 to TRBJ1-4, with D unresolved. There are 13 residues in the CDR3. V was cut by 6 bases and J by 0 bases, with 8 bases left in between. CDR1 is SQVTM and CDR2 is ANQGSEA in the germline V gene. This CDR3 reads CSVTRATNEKLFF. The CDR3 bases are TGCAGCGTGACACGTGCAACTAATGAAAAACTGTTTTTT.

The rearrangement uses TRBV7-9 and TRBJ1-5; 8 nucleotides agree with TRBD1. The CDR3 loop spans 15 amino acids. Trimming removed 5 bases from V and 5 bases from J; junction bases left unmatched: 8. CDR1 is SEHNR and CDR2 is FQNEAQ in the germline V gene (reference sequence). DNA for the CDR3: TGTGCCAGCAGCCCTGTCGGGACAGGAGATCAGCCCCAGCATTTT. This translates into CASSPVGTGDQPQHF.

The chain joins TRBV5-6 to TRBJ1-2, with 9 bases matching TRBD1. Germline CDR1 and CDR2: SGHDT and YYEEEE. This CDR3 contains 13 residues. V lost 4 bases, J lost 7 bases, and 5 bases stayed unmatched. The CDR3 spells CASSTGQGGGYTF. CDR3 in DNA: TGTGCCAGCAGCACGGGACAGGGCGGTGGCTACACCTTC.

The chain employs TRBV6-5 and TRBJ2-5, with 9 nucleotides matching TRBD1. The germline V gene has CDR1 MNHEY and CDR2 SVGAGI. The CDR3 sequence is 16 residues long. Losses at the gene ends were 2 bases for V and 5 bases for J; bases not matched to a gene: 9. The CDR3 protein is CASSYLLTGGGETQYF. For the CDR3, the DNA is TGTGCCAGCAGTTACCTACTTACAGGGGGCGGGGAGACCCAGTACTTC.

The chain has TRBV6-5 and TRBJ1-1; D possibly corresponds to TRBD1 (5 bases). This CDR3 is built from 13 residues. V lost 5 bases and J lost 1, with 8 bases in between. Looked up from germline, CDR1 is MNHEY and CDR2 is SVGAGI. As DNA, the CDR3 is TGTGCCAGCAGTCTCGGACAGAACACTGAAGCTTTCTTT. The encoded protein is CASSLGQNTEAFF.

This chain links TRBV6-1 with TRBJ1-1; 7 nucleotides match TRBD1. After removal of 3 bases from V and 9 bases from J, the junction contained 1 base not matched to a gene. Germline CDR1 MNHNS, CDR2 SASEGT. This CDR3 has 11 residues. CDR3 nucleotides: TGTGCCAGCAGTGAGACAGGGAAAGCTTTCTTT. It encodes CASSETGKAFF.